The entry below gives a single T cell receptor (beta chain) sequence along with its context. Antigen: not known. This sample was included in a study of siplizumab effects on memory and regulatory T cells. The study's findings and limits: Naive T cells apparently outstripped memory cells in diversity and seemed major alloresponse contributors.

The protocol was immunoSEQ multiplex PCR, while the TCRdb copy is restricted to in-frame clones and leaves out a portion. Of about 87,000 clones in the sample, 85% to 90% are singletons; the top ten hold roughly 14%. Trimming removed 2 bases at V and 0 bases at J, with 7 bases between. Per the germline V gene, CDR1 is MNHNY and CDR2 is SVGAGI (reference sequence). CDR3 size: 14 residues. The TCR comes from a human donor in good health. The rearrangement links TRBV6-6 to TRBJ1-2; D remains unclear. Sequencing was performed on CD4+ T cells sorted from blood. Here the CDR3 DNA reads TGTGCCAGCAGTTACAGCATAGCTAACTATGGCTACACCTTC. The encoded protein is CASSYSIANYGYTF.